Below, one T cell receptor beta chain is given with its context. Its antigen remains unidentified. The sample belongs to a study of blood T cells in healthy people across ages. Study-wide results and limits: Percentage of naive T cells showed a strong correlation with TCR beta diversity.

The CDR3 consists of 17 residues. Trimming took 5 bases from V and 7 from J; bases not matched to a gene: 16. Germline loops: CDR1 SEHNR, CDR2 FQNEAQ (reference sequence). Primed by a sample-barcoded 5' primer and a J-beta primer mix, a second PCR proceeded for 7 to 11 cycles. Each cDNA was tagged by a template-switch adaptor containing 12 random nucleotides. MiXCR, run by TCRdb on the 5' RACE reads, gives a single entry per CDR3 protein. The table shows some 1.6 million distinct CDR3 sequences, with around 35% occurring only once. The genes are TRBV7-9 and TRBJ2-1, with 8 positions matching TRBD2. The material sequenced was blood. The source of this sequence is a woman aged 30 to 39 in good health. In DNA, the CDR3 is TGTGCCAGCAGCCCGCCGGGGGGACCAGCGGGAGAGAATGAGCAGTTCTTC. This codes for CASSPPGGPAGENEQFF.